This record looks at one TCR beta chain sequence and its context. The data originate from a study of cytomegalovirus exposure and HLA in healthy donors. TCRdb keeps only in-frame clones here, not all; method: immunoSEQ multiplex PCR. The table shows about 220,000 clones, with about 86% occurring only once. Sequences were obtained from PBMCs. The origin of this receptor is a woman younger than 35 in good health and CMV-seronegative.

CDR3: CASSPPPGLGVYNEQFF. Here the CDR3 DNA reads TGTGCCAGCAGCCCACCGCCGGGACTAGGAGTATACAATGAGCAGTTCTTC. The V and J genes are TRBV7-9 and TRBJ2-1; 8 positions agree with TRBD2. J lost 4 bases, V lost 5 bases, and 13 bases had no gene match. Germline-derived CDR1 and CDR2 are SEHNR and FQNEAQ (reference sequence). This CDR3 region has 17 residues.